A selection of T cell receptor beta chains follows, all from one sample in a study of blood T cell repertoires in COVID-19. TCRdb's table, derived via immunoSEQ multiplex PCR, lists solely in-frame clones and lacks some. The sample lists 120,000 or so clones, 70% to 90% occurring once. Input material: peripheral blood. The receptors were gathered from a man in his forties with acute or convalescent COVID-19. CDR3s include the opening cysteine and the closing phenylalanine or tryptophan. The D gene is left open where the match is weak. Some rows mark clone size as missing; the rest say once, few, many or name a class of expanded clone.

D gene	J gene	clone size	V gene	CDR3 DNA	CDR3 protein
TRBD2	TRBJ2-1	once	TRBV3-1/TRBV3-2	TGTGCCAGCAGCCATGGGGCGGGAGTCTCCTACAATGAGCAGTTCTTC	CASSHGAGVSYNEQFF
TRBD1	TRBJ1-1	.	TRBV29-1	TGCAGCGTCGAGGACAGGGGATGGACTGAAGCTTTCTTT	CSVEDRGWTEAFF
.	TRBJ1-2	.	TRBV29-1	TGCAGCGTTGAATGGGCAGCTAACTATGGCTACACCTTC	CSVEWAANYGYTF
TRBD1	TRBJ2-6	.	TRBV6-2/TRBV6-3	TGTGCCAGCAGTTACTCGAGAGGGGGCTTTGGGGCCAACGTCCTGACTTTC	CASSYSRGGFGANVLTF
TRBD1	TRBJ1-2	.	TRBV19	TGTGCCAGTAGTATCCAACAGGGGCCGGCTAACTATGGCTACACCTTC	CASSIQQGPANYGYTF
TRBD1	TRBJ1-4	.	TRBV19	TGTGCCAGTAGTGTGGACAGGCATGAAAAACTGTTTTTT	CASSVDRHEKLFF
.	TRBJ1-1	few	TRBV19	TGTGCCAGTAGTATAGATCCGGTGTACGACTTGTTTGTCACTGAAGCTTTCTTT	CASSIDPVYDLFVTEAFF
TRBD2	TRBJ2-1	few	TRBV28	TGTGCCAGCAGTGGTTATGGGAGCGGGAGGTGGAATGAGCAGTTCTTC	CASSGYGSGRWNEQFF
TRBD1	TRBJ1-2	once	TRBV7-8	TGTGCCAGCAGCTTAGTGGCCAGGGGGCGCGAGGGCTACACCTTC	CASSLVARGREGYTF
TRBD1	TRBJ1-5	.	TRBV27	TGTGCCAGCTCTAAAGGGGGCAGGTCTACGAGCAATCAGCCCCAGCATTTT	CASSKGGRSTSNQPQHF
.	TRBJ1-2	few	TRBV29-1	TGCAGCGCCCGGACAGATTATGGCTACACCTTC	CSARTDYGYTF
.	TRBJ1-2	.	TRBV3-1/TRBV3-2	TGTGCCAGCAGCCGCGAATCTCTCTCGGGACTCAGGGGCTACACCTTC	CASSRESLSGLRGYTF
TRBD2	TRBJ2-5	.	TRBV5-1	TGCGCCAGCAGCTTGTCTGGTAGCGGGATGAGGGAGACCCAGTACTTC	CASSLSGSGMRETQYF
TRBD1	TRBJ1-3	.	TRBV2	TGTGCCAGTGGGACAGTAAATTCTGGAAACACCATATATTTT	CASGTVNSGNTIYF
TRBD1	TRBJ1-6	.	TRBV3-1/TRBV3-2	TGTGCCAGCAGCCCTTGGACAGGGGGCGCCTTTAGGTCACCCCTCCACTTT	CASSPWTGGAFRSPLHF
TRBD2	TRBJ2-1	.	TRBV4-1	TGCGCCAGCAGCCCCCAAGGTGGGAGGGCAAATGAGCAGTTCTTC	CASSPQGGRANEQFF
TRBD2	TRBJ2-5	few	TRBV6-5	TGTGCCAGCAGTCCCGTTAGCGGGACGACCCAGTACTTC	CASSPVSGTTQYF
TRBD2	TRBJ2-5	.	TRBV12-5	TGTGCTAGTGTCAATGCGGGACTAGCGGGAAAAGAGACCCAGTACTTC	CASVNAGLAGKETQYF
.	TRBJ1-2	.	TRBV6-1	TGTGCCAGCAGTGAAAGGGCTCCCAGAGCGGCTGCGAGCTACACCTTC	CASSERAPRAAASYTF
.	TRBJ1-6	.	TRBV4-3	TGCGCCAGCAGCCAAGAATCAGGGTTGGATTCACCCCTCCACTTT	CASSQESGLDSPLHF
TRBD1	TRBJ1-2	.	TRBV5-4	TGTGCCAGCAGCCGGACAGGAGTTAACTATGGCTACACCTTC	CASSRTGVNYGYTF
.	TRBJ1-5	.	TRBV19	TGTGCCAGTAGTATCGTTTGGAGGGGGGGGAATCAGCCCCAGCATTTT	CASSIVWRGGNQPQHF
TRBD1	TRBJ2-2	.	TRBV7-8	TGTGCCAGCATCGCAGGGGGACAGGGTGAGGGCGGGGAGCTGTTTTTT	CASIAGGQGEGGELFF
.	TRBJ1-4	once	TRBV2	TGTGCCAGCAGTGACAGAGAAAAACTGTTTTTT	CASSDREKLFF
TRBD1	TRBJ1-5	.	TRBV2	TGTGCCAGCAGTGGACAGGGGCCATGGAGCAATCAGCCCCAGCATTTT	CASSGQGPWSNQPQHF
TRBD1	TRBJ1-4	once	TRBV10-3	TGTGCCATCCGCGGGACAGACGAAAAACTGTTTTTT	CAIRGTDEKLFF
TRBD1	TRBJ2-5	.	TRBV4-1	TGCGCCAGCAGCCAAGTTCTTGGGACAGGGGAGACCCAGTACTTC	CASSQVLGTGETQYF
.	TRBJ1-6	.	TRBV6-1	TGTGCCAGCAGTGAAGGACGGAGAGGTAATTCACCCCTCCACTTT	CASSEGRRGNSPLHF
.	TRBJ1-2	.	TRBV3-1/TRBV3-2	TGTGCCAGCAGCCACCGGGACATCCATGGCTACACCTTC	CASSHRDIHGYTF
TRBD2	TRBJ2-3	few	TRBV12-5	TGTGCTAGTGGGAGCGGGGGGTTCACAGATACGCAGTATTTT	CASGSGGFTDTQYF
TRBD1	TRBJ1-2	.	TRBV7-2	TGTGCCAGCAGCCAACAGGGGACCCGCTATGGCTACACCTTC	CASSQQGTRYGYTF
.	TRBJ2-7	.	TRBV19	TGTGCCAGTAGTACGGGGGTCCCCTACGAGCAGTACTTC	CASSTGVPYEQYF
.	TRBJ2-5	.	TRBV10-3	TGTGCCATCAGTCGGGGGACGGGAAAAGAGACCCAGTACTTC	CAISRGTGKETQYF
.	TRBJ1-3	.	TRBV6-1	TGTGCCAGCAGTGATCGGGGGGTGGACACCATATATTTT	CASSDRGVDTIYF
TRBD1	TRBJ1-3	.	TRBV9	TGTGCCAGCAGCCCCGGGACAGGGGGCAACACCATATATTTT	CASSPGTGGNTIYF
TRBD2	TRBJ2-1	.	TRBV5-5	TGTGCCAGCAGCACAGGACTAGCGGGGTCTGAGCAGTTCTTC	CASSTGLAGSEQFF
.	TRBJ2-7	.	TRBV7-2	TGTGCCAGCAGCTTAGAGCCCAATCCCTACGAGCAGTACTTC	CASSLEPNPYEQYF
.	TRBJ2-1	few	TRBV6-1	TGTGCCAGCAGTGACGGTAGGGGGACCTACAATGAGCAGTTCTTC	CASSDGRGTYNEQFF
.	TRBJ1-2	.	TRBV12-5	TGTGCTAGTGGTTTGAATGTAGTTGGTGAGGGCAACTATGGCTACACCTTC	CASGLNVVGEGNYGYTF